Following are 20 T cell receptor beta chains from one sample sequenced in a study of cytomegalovirus exposure and HLA in healthy donors. PCR employed 60 Vbeta and 13 Jbeta primers. Using immunoSEQ multiplex PCR, the repertoire was profiled, and TCRdb retains in-frame clones only, with some absent. The sample records under 200,000 clones, 80% to 85% being singletons. Sequenced: PBMCs. These receptors all come from a woman between 18 and 30 years old in good health and CMV-seronegative.

Details on this clone: At one boundary the junction diverges from the germline segment, which might be a read error. This rearrangement joins TRBV4-2 to TRBJ2-1; D is possibly TRBD1 (5 bases). This CDR3 comprises 15 residues. CDR1 and CDR2 from the germline V gene are LGHNA and YNFKEQ. This CDR3 reads CASSQEYGRGNEPFF. The CDR3 nucleotides read TGTGCCAGCAGCCAAGAGTATGGAAGGGGCAATGAGCCGTTCTTC.

The chain couples TRBV28 to TRBJ2-7, with TRBD2 matching 7 bases. Germline assignment: CDR1 MDHEN and CDR2 SYDVKM. The CDR3 has 12 amino acids. V shed 2 bases, J shed 9 bases, and the junction held 4 bases outside the gene matches. In nucleotides, the CDR3 is TGTGCCAGCAGTTTAGGGACTACACGGCAGTACTTC. Residues: CASSLGTTRQYF.

The gene calls are TRBV7-9 and TRBJ1-1; D uncertain. The CDR3 is 11 residues long. Germline values: CDR1 SEHNR, CDR2 FQNEAQ (reference sequence). Trimming left V 4 bases short and J 9 bases short, with 9 bases between. CDR3 in amino acids: CASSWEEKAFF. The CDR3 DNA reads as TGTGCCAGCAGCTGGGAGGAAAAAGCTTTCTTT.

This chain links TRBV6-5 with TRBJ1-1, with D perhaps matching TRBD1 (5 bases). The CDR3 has 16 residues. CDR1 is MNHEY, CDR2 SVGAGI, per germline. With 1 base removed from V and 1 base from J, the gap between germline ends came to 13 bases. The CDR3 region is CASSYLSRAANTEAFF. CDR3 DNA sequence: TGTGCCAGCAGTTACTTATCCAGGGCTGCGAACACTGAAGCTTTCTTT.

The chain recombines TRBV5-1 with TRBJ1-2; D is undetermined. CDR1 is SGHRS and CDR2 is YFSETQ in the germline V gene. The CDR3 length is 13 residues. The V and J ends lost 2 bases and 8 bases respectively, with 13 bases between them. CDR3 loop: CASSLGSFSGYTF. DNA of the CDR3: TGCGCCAGCAGCTTAGGGAGCTTTTCCGGCTACACCTTC.

The rearrangement joins TRBV13 to TRBJ2-7, with 12 bases fitting TRBD2. V trimming: 6 bases; J trimming: 1 base; junction bases outside the gene matches: 4. Germline V gene sequence: CDR1 PRHDT, CDR2 FYEKMQ (reference sequence). The CDR3 contains 15 residues. The CDR3 sequence: CASRPSGRGSYEQYF. CDR3 coding DNA: TGTGCCAGCAGACCTAGCGGGAGGGGGTCCTACGAGCAGTACTTC.

This clone was seen a handful of times. The chain carries TRBV7-7 and TRBJ2-7; 8 nucleotides align to TRBD1. The CDR3 spans 15 residues. Germline V gene sequence: CDR1 SSHAT, CDR2 FNYEAQ (reference sequence). The V and J ends lost 5 bases and 3 bases, in that order; junction bases with no gene match: 9. CDR3 in amino acids: CASSPSQGGHYEQYF. CDR3 coding DNA: TGTGCCAGCAGCCCGTCACAGGGGGGTCACTACGAGCAGTACTTC.

The chain couples TRBV9 to TRBJ1-4, with 7 bases matching TRBD1. CDR3 length: 17 amino acids. Germline CDR1 SGDLS, CDR2 YYNGEE. V was pared by 3 bases and J by 0 bases, with 8 bases of the junction left unmatched. The CDR3 loop is CASSDRTGVATNEKLFF. The CDR3 nucleotides read TGTGCCAGCAGCGACCGAACAGGGGTGGCAACTAATGAAAAACTGTTTTTT. The full variable domain, with the rest looked up from reference TRBV9 and TRBJ1-4, is DSGVTQTPKHLITATGQRVTLRCSPRSGDLSVYWYQQSLDQGLQFLIQYYNGEERAKGNILERFSAQQFPDLHSELNLSSLELGDSALYFCASSDRTGVATNEKLFFGSGTQLSVL.

The V and J genes are TRBV4-2 and TRBJ2-1; D perhaps matches TRBD2 (6 bases). The CDR3 extends over 13 amino acids. Trimming took 3 bases from V and 10 from J, leaving 13 bases between them. CDR1 is LGHNA, CDR2 YNFKEQ, per germline. CDR3 amino acids: CASSQTSMGEQFF. CDR3 DNA sequence: TGTGCCAGCAGCCAGACTAGTATGGGGGAGCAGTTCTTC.

The rearrangement uses TRBV6-5 and TRBJ2-7; 8 nucleotides line up with TRBD1. J lost 3 bases, V lost 2 bases, and 6 bases had no gene match. From germline, CDR1 is MNHEY and CDR2 SVGAGI. The CDR3 spans 15 residues. The DNA for the CDR3 is TGTGCCAGCAGTTACCTTACAGGGGGTGTCTACGAGCAGTACTTC. Its protein product is CASSYLTGGVYEQYF.

The chain has TRBV25-1 and TRBJ1-4, with 8 bases matching TRBD1. Germline CDR1 and CDR2: MGHDK and SYGVNS. This CDR3 has 17 amino acids. V shed 2 bases, J shed 6 bases, and the junction held 11 bases outside the gene matches. This chain's CDR3 is CASSEKTGTGGDEKLFF. CDR3 coding DNA: TGTGCCAGCAGTGAAAAAACCGGGACAGGAGGTGATGAAAAACTGTTTTTT.

About this clone itself: One junction end disagrees with the germline gene, perhaps due to a read error. This chain links TRBV11-3 with TRBJ2-1; the match to TRBD2 covers 14 bases. Germline V gene sequence: CDR1 SGHNT, CDR2 YENEEA. The CDR3 length is 19 residues. CDR3 region: CTSSPAGTSGSSSYNEQFF. In DNA form, the CDR3 reads TGTACCAGCAGCCCCGCCGGGACTAGCGGGAGTTCGTCCTACAATGAGCAGTTCTTC.

The rearrangement joins TRBV18 to TRBJ2-3; TRBD2 matches 9 bases. Germline V CDR1 and CDR2: KGHSH, LQKENI. V was pared by 5 bases and J by 5 bases, with 8 bases of the junction left unmatched. This CDR3 has 15 amino acids. CDR3 sequence: CASSMRGGLEDTQYF. The CDR3 bases are TGTGCCAGCTCAATGCGGGGGGGCCTGGAAGATACGCAGTATTTT.

The gene calls are TRBV19 and TRBJ1-1; the D is unclear. CDR1 and CDR2 (germline): LNHDA, SQIVND (reference sequence). CDR3 length: 13 amino acids. Trimming left V 3 bases short and J 3 bases short, with 8 bases between. The CDR3 sequence is CASSILQDTEAFF. CDR3 bases: TGTGCCAGTAGTATTCTCCAGGACACTGAAGCTTTCTTT.

The V call is TRBV10-3, the J call TRBJ2-5; D is possibly TRBD2 (6 bases). Germline V CDR1 and CDR2: ENHRY, SYGVKD. Trimming pared 0 bases from V and 11 bases from J, leaving 16 bases between. CDR3 size: 14 residues. The CDR3 nucleotides are TGTGCCATCAGTGAGTCTCCAGCCTCGGAGGGACAGTACTTC. This codes for CAISESPASEGQYF.

As regards this clone: Germline is not matched at one junction end, which may reflect a read error. Distinct nucleotide sequences in the sample also encode this CDR3. CDR3 amino acids: CASSTGGLAGDTGELFF. CDR3 bases: TGCGCCAGCAGCACAGGGGGACTAGCGGGAGACACCGGGGAGCTGTTTTTT. The chain has TRBV7-9 and TRBJ2-2; TRBD2 matches 14 bases. The CDR3 totals 17 residues. Per the germline V gene, CDR1 is SEHNR and CDR2 is FQNEAQ (reference sequence).

This chain connects TRBV2 to TRBJ1-1; 9 positions agree with TRBD1. Trimming removed 4 bases from V and 4 bases from J; junction bases left unmatched: 10. Looked up from germline, CDR1 is SNHLY and CDR2 is FYNNEI. This CDR3 spans 16 amino acids. The DNA for the CDR3 is TGTGCCAGCAGTGGGGGGACAGGGAACTTGGGCACTGAAGCTTTCTTT. Its protein is CASSGGTGNLGTEAFF.

There are a few counts of this clone. The CDR3, as DNA: TGTGCCAGCAGTTTTCGGGACATAAATCAGCCCCAGCATTTT. Its protein is CASSFRDINQPQHF. This rearrangement joins TRBV6-1 to TRBJ1-5, with a possible D match to TRBD1 (6 bases). CDR3 size: 14 residues. Deletions cut 5 bases from V and 4 bases from J, with 12 bases between. The germline V gene has CDR1 MNHNS and CDR2 SASEGT.

The rearrangement uses TRBV4-1 and TRBJ2-3; 9 bases match TRBD2. Germline lookup yields CDR1 MGHRA and CDR2 YSYEKL. V lost 0 bases to trimming and J lost 1 base; unmatched junction nucleotides: 8. The CDR3 loop spans 18 amino acids. CDR3 protein: CASSQEWSGGGGTDTQYF. CDR3 bases: TGCGCCAGCAGCCAAGAATGGTCCGGCGGGGGGGGCACAGATACGCAGTATTTT.

This clone was detected only a few times. The rearrangement uses TRBV19 and TRBJ1-1; D is uncertain. Germline CDR1 reads LNHDA; CDR2 reads SQIVND (reference sequence). The CDR3 sequence is 13 residues long. V lost 5 bases and J lost 4, with 11 bases in between. The CDR3 region has the DNA TGTGCCAGTAGTCCGGGAACGGGCACTGAAGCTTTCTTT. Protein product: CASSPGTGTEAFF.